The sequence of this T cell receptor (beta chain) was determined in a study of blood T cell repertoires in COVID-19. The wider study: PBMCs, B-cell-depleted T cells, or T cells were the source of the cDNA or gDNA that made up the material.

One Seattle source followed patients from active infection through their disease course. J was trimmed by 6 bases and V by 8 bases; bases with no gene match: 12. Germline-derived CDR1 and CDR2 are LNHNV and YYDKDF (reference sequence). There are 15 residues in the CDR3. Original processing notes: Using reference gene primer amplification, nucleated cell counts were estimated. Method: immunoSEQ multiplex PCR; TCRdb's copy keeps in-frame clones and lacks some. V and J calls and clone size are those listed in that table; D and trimming were worked out from the DNA. This table holds roughly 54,000 clones, 80% to 90% found once.

The origin of this receptor is a woman aged 55 to 70 with COVID-19, enrolled during active disease. The rearrangement joins TRBV15 to TRBJ1-5; 8 bases are shared with TRBD1. Sequencing input: peripheral blood. The CDR3 loop reads CATRPGQAAFQPQHF. The CDR3, as DNA: TGTGCCACCCGGCCGGGACAGGCAGCCTTTCAGCCCCAGCATTTT.